A single sample gave rise to the 20 T cell receptor beta chains below, sequenced in a study of graft-versus-host responses after intestinal transplantation. These receptors are not linked to any known antigen. Sequencing used immunoSEQ multiplex PCR; TCRdb keeps in-frame clones, though not all of them. This table holds some 130,000 clones, about 95% found once. Sample: unstimulated CD8+ T cells sorted from spleen or lymph node cells, taken before intestinal transplant. These receptors came from a human donor who received an intestinal transplant.

The chain is built from TRBV10-3 and TRBJ1-2, with D hard to call. The CDR3 runs to 13 residues. V was pared by 7 bases and J by 6 bases, with 15 bases between. CDR1 ENHRY and CDR2 SYGVKD come from the germline V gene. The CDR3 sequence: CAIIPAADNGYTF. CDR3 nucleotides: TGTGCCATCATCCCGGCAGCGGATAATGGCTACACCTTC.

The chain uses TRBV4-1 and TRBJ2-7, with TRBD1 matching 9 bases. Germline CDR1 and CDR2: MGHRA and YSYEKL. This CDR3 has 14 amino acids. Trimming removed 5 bases from V and 1 base from J; junction bases left unmatched: 3. The CDR3 is CASSSGTGSYEQYF. The CDR3 nucleotides read TGCGCCAGCAGCTCCGGGACAGGGTCCTACGAGCAGTACTTC.

This sequence joins TRBV9 and TRBJ1-4; D is ambiguous. The germline gives CDR1 SGDLS, CDR2 YYNGEE. There are 15 residues in the CDR3. With 0 bases removed from V and 6 bases from J, the gap between germline ends came to 12 bases. The CDR3 spells CASSVASAADEKLFF. The CDR3 DNA follows: TGTGCCAGCAGCGTAGCATCGGCGGCTGATGAAAAACTGTTTTTT.

The V gene is TRBV7-9, the J gene TRBJ2-3; 9 nucleotides align to TRBD2. The germline CDR1 and CDR2 sequences are SEHNR and FQNEAQ (reference sequence). This CDR3 is built from 16 residues. J was trimmed by 0 bases and V by 5 bases; bases with no gene match: 6. Here the CDR3 DNA reads TGTGCCAGCAGCGATAGACTAGCGGAGAGCACAGATACGCAGTATTTT. Translated, it gives CASSDRLAESTDTQYF.

J is TRBJ1-2 and V is TRBV7-9, with D unresolved. Germline V gene lookup returns CDR1 SEHNR and CDR2 FQNEAQ (reference sequence). The CDR3 is 17 residues long. The ends were cut back, 0 bases at V and 1 base at J, with 15 bases in the middle. CDR3 loop: CASSLALISPINYGYTF. CDR3 bases: TGTGCCAGCAGCTTAGCGCTTATCAGCCCCATTAACTATGGCTACACCTTC.

This chain connects TRBV7-8 to TRBJ2-3; 7 nucleotides line up with TRBD2. V was pared by 7 bases and J by 2 bases, with 15 bases of the junction left unmatched. This CDR3 spans 17 amino acids. CDR1 is SGHVS, CDR2 FQNEAQ, per germline. CDR3: CASTIVQRDPSTDTQYF. As DNA, the CDR3 is TGTGCCAGCACCATCGTACAGCGGGATCCTTCCACAGATACGCAGTATTTT. Combining the CDR3 with reference TRBV7-8 and TRBJ2-3 gives the whole variable domain GAGVSQSPRYKVAKRGQDVALRCDPISGHVSLFWYQQALGQGPEFLTYFQNEAQLDKSGLPSDRFFAERPEGSVSTLKIQRTQQEDSAVYLCASTIVQRDPSTDTQYFGPGTRLTVL.

For the CDR3, the DNA is TGTGCCAGCTCATCGACCGGGATGCACACTGAAGCTTTCTTT. Amino acids: CASSSTGMHTEAFF. The V gene is TRBV18, the J gene TRBJ1-1; D call uncertain. Germline loops: CDR1 KGHSH, CDR2 LQKENI. Trimming left V 5 bases short and J 3 bases short, with 13 bases between. This CDR3 contains 14 residues.

V is TRBV28 and J is TRBJ1-1; no clear D gene. Per the germline V gene, CDR1 is MDHEN and CDR2 is SYDVKM. V was pared by 6 bases and J by 4 bases, with 9 bases between. This CDR3 has 12 residues. The CDR3 DNA sequence: TGTGCCAGCAGGGGGTTGGGCACTGAAGCTTTCTTT. This translates into CASRGLGTEAFF.

The chain combines TRBV7-9 with TRBJ2-3; D unresolved. V lost 1 base to trimming and J lost 1 base, with 6 bases between them. Germline V CDR1 and CDR2: SEHNR, FQNEAQ (reference sequence). The CDR3 totals 14 residues. The CDR3 DNA reads as TGTGCCAGCAGCTTAGAGACGGGCACAGATACGCAGTATTTT. Its translation: CASSLETGTDTQYF. Based on the CDR3 plus reference TRBV7-9 and TRBJ2-3, the full variable domain is DTGVSQNPRHKITKRGQNVTFRCDPISEHNRLYWYRQTLGQGPEFLTYFQNEAQLEKSRLLSDRFSAERPKGSFSTLEIQRTEQGDSAMYLCASSLETGTDTQYFGPGTRLTVL.

J is TRBJ2-7 and V is TRBV2; 8 bases align to TRBD1. The germline gives CDR1 SNHLY, CDR2 FYNNEI. The CDR3 is 15 amino acids. Trimming cost V 6 bases and J 6 bases; bases outside gene matches: 13. In DNA, the CDR3 is TGTGCCAGCAGCGTCCCCCCGACAGGGGTAAGCGAGCAGTACTTC. This sequence encodes CASSVPPTGVSEQYF. The entire variable domain, with the rest obtained from reference TRBV2 and TRBJ2-7, is as follows: EPEVTQTPSHQVTQMGQEVILRCVPISNHLYFYWYRQILGQKVEFLVSFYNNEISEKSEIFDDQFSVERPDGSNFTLKIRSTKLEDSAMYFCASSVPPTGVSEQYFGPGTRLTVT.

CDR3 sequence reads: CASSEGIGTSGRDTYF. The CDR3 coding sequence is TGTGCCAGCAGTGAGGGTATTGGGACTAGCGGGAGGGACACGTACTTC. The chain carries TRBV6-1 and TRBJ2-7; 16 bases map to TRBD2. Germline trimming cut 3 bases from V and 12 bases from J; bases unmatched to any gene: 11. This CDR3 comprises 16 residues. Germline CDR1 MNHNS, CDR2 SASEGT.

This clone came up once. The chain couples TRBV19 to TRBJ1-5; 7 bases fit TRBD1. The junction had 6 bases not matched to a gene; V was cut back by 0 bases and J by 4 bases. Looked up from germline, CDR1 is LNHDA and CDR2 is SQIVND (reference sequence). This CDR3 is 16 amino acids long. The CDR3 bases are TGTGCCAGTAGTATAGAGAGGGGACAGAATAATCAGCCCCAGCATTTT. Protein product: CASSIERGQNNQPQHF.

The gene calls are TRBV27 and TRBJ2-7; TRBD2 agrees at 8 bases. V gave up 5 bases and J gave up 1 base; unmatched junction bases: 7. This CDR3 comprises 15 residues. Germline loops: CDR1 MNHEY, CDR2 SMNVEV (reference sequence). The CDR3 coding sequence is TGTGCCAGCAGTCTCGGAGCGGGAGCATCCTACGAGCAGTACTTC. Its protein product is CASSLGAGASYEQYF.

The genes are TRBV29-1 and TRBJ2-7, with 8 bases lining up with TRBD1. The CDR3 sequence is 13 residues long. The trim removed 5 bases at V and 4 bases at J, leaving 7 bases unmatched. Germline V gene data show CDR1 as SQVTM and CDR2 as ANQGSEA. The chain's CDR3 is CSVTGGNLYEQYF. DNA of the CDR3: TGCAGCGTTACAGGGGGAAACTTGTACGAGCAGTACTTC.

The chain uses TRBV19 and TRBJ1-1, with D unresolved. The CDR3 is 12 residues long. With 2 bases removed from V and 7 bases from J, the gap between germline ends came to 8 bases. The germline V gene encodes CDR1 LNHDA and CDR2 SQIVND (reference sequence). The CDR3 sequence is CASSIPAVEAFF. CDR3 DNA: TGTGCCAGTAGTATACCAGCCGTTGAAGCTTTCTTT.

The V gene is TRBV21-1, the J gene TRBJ2-7; the table assigns TRBD1, which was not confirmed against the DNA. TRBV21-1 is classified as a pseudogene. This CDR3 spans 13 amino acids. The CDR3 here is CASIPGTPYEQYF. The CDR3 DNA sequence: TGTGCCAGCATCCCCGGGACACCCTACGAGCAGTACTTC.

This chain links TRBV9 with TRBJ2-2; 9 bases fit TRBD1. The CDR3 has 16 residues. Germline V gives CDR1 SGDLS, CDR2 YYNGEE. The junction had 5 bases not matched to a gene; V was cut back by 3 bases and J by 2 bases. The CDR3 sequence: CASSAPGQGNTGELFF. CDR3 in DNA: TGTGCCAGCAGCGCGCCGGGACAGGGAAACACCGGGGAGCTGTTTTTT.

The gene calls are TRBV5-4 and TRBJ2-7; TRBD2 aligns across 9 bases. The V gene end was trimmed by 4 bases and the J gene end by 3 bases; junction bases not matched to a gene: 8. CDR3 length: 15 amino acids. CDR1 is SGHNT and CDR2 is YYREEE in the germline V gene (reference sequence). The CDR3 nucleotides read TGTGCCAGCAGCCCCGGACTAGCGTCGGGCTACGAGCAGTACTTC. This encodes CASSPGLASGYEQYF.

The chain uses TRBV19 and TRBJ2-7; 7 bases are a match to TRBD1. Germline assignment: CDR1 LNHDA and CDR2 SQIVND (reference sequence). V gave up 4 bases and J gave up 4 bases; unmatched junction bases: 10. CDR3 size: 15 residues. The CDR3 region has the DNA TGTGCCAGTAGTACCCGGGACAGCCCCTTATACGAGCAGTACTTC. This gives the protein CASSTRDSPLYEQYF.

The chain employs TRBV28 and TRBJ2-7; the D gene is possibly TRBD1 (5 bases). V was pared by 5 bases and J by 0 bases, with 14 bases between. Germline lookup yields CDR1 MDHEN and CDR2 SYDVKM. This CDR3 has 15 residues. The CDR3 loop reads CASSRDSPSSYEQYF. In DNA, the CDR3 is TGTGCCAGCAGTCGCGACAGTCCTAGCTCCTACGAGCAGTACTTC.